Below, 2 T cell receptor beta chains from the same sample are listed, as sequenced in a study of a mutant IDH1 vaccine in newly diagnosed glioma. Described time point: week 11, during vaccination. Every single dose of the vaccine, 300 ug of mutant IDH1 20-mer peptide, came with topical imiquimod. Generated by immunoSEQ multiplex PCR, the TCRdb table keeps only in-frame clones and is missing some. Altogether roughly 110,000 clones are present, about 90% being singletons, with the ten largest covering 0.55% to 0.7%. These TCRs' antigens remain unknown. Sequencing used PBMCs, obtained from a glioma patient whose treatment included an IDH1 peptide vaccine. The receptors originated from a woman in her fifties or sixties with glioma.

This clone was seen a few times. CDR3 DNA: TGTGCCAGTAGTATAGTTGGGCACAATTCACCCCTCCACTTT. This codes for CASSIVGHNSPLHF. V usage is TRBV19 and J usage is TRBJ1-6; D unresolved. V dropped 1 base and J dropped 7 bases, with 8 bases sitting between them. The CDR3 is 14 residues long. Germline-derived CDR1 and CDR2 are LNHDA and SQIVND (reference sequence).

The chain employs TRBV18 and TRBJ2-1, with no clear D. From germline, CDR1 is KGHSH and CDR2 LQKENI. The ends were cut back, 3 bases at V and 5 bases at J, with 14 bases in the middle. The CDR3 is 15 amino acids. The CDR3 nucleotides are TGTGCCAGCTCACCCATACCCGACGACAACAATGAGCAGTTCTTC. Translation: CASSPIPDDNNEQFF.